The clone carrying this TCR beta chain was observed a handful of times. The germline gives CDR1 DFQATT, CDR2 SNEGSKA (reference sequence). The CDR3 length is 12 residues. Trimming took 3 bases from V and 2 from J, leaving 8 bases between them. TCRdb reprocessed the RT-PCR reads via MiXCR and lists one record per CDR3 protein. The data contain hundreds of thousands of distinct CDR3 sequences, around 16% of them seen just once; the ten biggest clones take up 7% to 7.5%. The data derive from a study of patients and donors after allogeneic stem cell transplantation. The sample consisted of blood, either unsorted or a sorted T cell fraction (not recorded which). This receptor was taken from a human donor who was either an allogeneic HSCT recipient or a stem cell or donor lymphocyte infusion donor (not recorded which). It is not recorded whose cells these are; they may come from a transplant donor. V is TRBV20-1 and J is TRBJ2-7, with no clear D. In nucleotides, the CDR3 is TGCAGTGCTAGCCAGGTCCCCTACGAGCAGTACTTC. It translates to CSASQVPYEQYF.